This TCR beta chain stems from a study of cytotoxic CD8 clonotypes in ibrutinib-treated CLL. Turning to the study itself: Median treatment time before response sampling was roughly twelve months, range 6 to 36.

CDR3 size: 13 residues. CDR1 is SGHTA, CDR2 FQGNSA, per germline. Trimming removed 6 bases from V and 3 bases from J; junction bases left unmatched: 4. Only in-frame clones appear in the TCRdb table, and some are missing; sequencing was by immunoSEQ multiplex PCR. The sample carries about 300,000 clones, around 77% recorded once. The chain employs TRBV7-2 and TRBJ2-7; 8 bases align to TRBD1. This TCR was recovered from a human donor with chronic lymphocytic leukemia. The starting material was PBMCs, obtained at disease progression, from a patient treated with ibrutinib. For the CDR3, the DNA is TGTGCCAGCAGAACCGGACAGGGCTACGAGCAGTACTTC. It is translated as CASRTGQGYEQYF.